Following are 5 T cell receptor beta chains from one sample sequenced in a study of OX40 agonist ivuxolimab in advanced cancers. Measured with immunoSEQ multiplex PCR; TCRdb has only the in-frame clones, and not every one. Here the sample spans over 90,000 clones, approximately 95% being singletons. The sample consisted of CD4+ or CD8+ T cells sorted from blood, taken in a trial of the OX40 agonist ivuxolimab. Source of these receptors: an adult with an advanced solid tumor such as melanoma, head and neck, liver or kidney cancer.

The V gene is TRBV5-1, the J gene TRBJ2-7, with 10 bases lining up with TRBD2. In germline, CDR1 is SGHRS, CDR2 YFSETQ. CDR3 length: 15 amino acids. The J segment lost 5 bases and the V segment lost 2 bases, leaving 7 bases of the junction unmatched. The CDR3 is CASSLGPAGGNEQYF. The CDR3 coding sequence is TGCGCCAGCAGCTTAGGCCCAGCGGGGGGGAACGAGCAGTACTTC.

The V and J genes are TRBV5-1 and TRBJ2-1, with TRBD2 as a possible D gene (6 bases). The ends were cut back, 0 bases at V and 9 bases at J, with 16 bases in the middle. Germline lookup yields CDR1 SGHRS and CDR2 YFSETQ. This CDR3 is 15 amino acids long. This CDR3 is CASSLGLVGPSEQFF. The CDR3 region has the DNA TGCGCCAGCAGCTTGGGACTAGTGGGTCCATCTGAGCAGTTCTTC.

This clone was seen once. The rearrangement uses TRBV4-3 and TRBJ2-2; possibly TRBD2 for D (6 bases). Germline values: CDR1 LGHNA, CDR2 YSLEER. The CDR3 extends over 14 amino acids. V was clipped by 4 bases and J by 5 bases, with 11 bases between them. CDR3 region: CASSPGTATGELFF. The CDR3 DNA follows: TGCGCCAGCAGCCCTGGGACTGCTACCGGGGAGCTGTTTTTT.

This clone appeared once. The chain uses TRBV10-3 and TRBJ2-5; 14 bases are a match to TRBD2. CDR3 length equals 17 residues. With V trimmed by 4 bases and J by 2 bases, 6 bases remained unmatched. Germline CDR1 is ENHRY and CDR2 is SYGVKD. The CDR3 region is CAISAGTSGGIQETQYF. The CDR3 nucleotides read TGTGCCATCAGTGCCGGGACTAGCGGGGGCATTCAAGAGACCCAGTACTTC.

This chain links TRBV6-5 with TRBJ1-5; D may be TRBD1 (6 bases). The CDR3 covers 13 residues. V was clipped by 6 bases and J by 3 bases, with 9 bases between them. Germline lookup yields CDR1 MNHEY and CDR2 SVGAGI. The CDR3 sequence is CASRQGDNQPQHF. In DNA form, the CDR3 reads TGTGCCAGCAGACAGGGTGACAATCAGCCCCAGCATTTT.